This passage covers 8 T cell receptor beta chains from one sample sequenced in a study of regulatory T cells in long-lasting Graves disease. Relying on iRepertoire HTBI primers and Arm-PCR of CDR3 regions, the team built TCR beta libraries. TCRdb reanalysed the multiplex PCR reads using MiXCR and keeps one entry per CDR3 protein. The sample lists 300,000 to 500,000 distinct CDR3 sequences, more than 20% occurring once. Time point meaning: persistent/refractory GD, antithyroid drugs over 5 years with positive TRAb. PBMCs provided the RNA from which the TCR library was made. The sequencing here drew on peripheral blood mononuclear cells (PBMCs), taken when the disease was refractory, from a patient treated with antithyroid drugs. Receptors originate from a female donor with Graves disease.

Many counts were recorded for this clonotype. The chain joins TRBV20-1 to TRBJ1-2; D call uncertain. Germline CDR1 DFQATT, CDR2 SNEGSKA (reference sequence). CDR3 size: 13 residues. The V end lost 5 bases, the J end lost 5 bases, and 15 bases lay between the germline ends. The CDR3 loop reads CSARTSEGYGYTF. As DNA, the CDR3 is TGCAGTGCTCGGACCTCCGAGGGTTATGGCTACACCTTC.

This chain uses TRBV7-6 with TRBJ1-1; D is unclear. Germline V gene data show CDR1 as SGHVS and CDR2 as FNYEAQ. V was pared by 6 bases and J by 5 bases, with 13 bases between. CDR3 size: 13 residues. CDR3 in amino acids: CASSLVKGTEAFF. The CDR3 coding sequence is TGTGCCAGCAGTTTGGTGAAGGGAACTGAAGCTTTCTTT.

The chain has TRBV5-1 and TRBJ1-1; D gene unclear. Germline V gene data show CDR1 as SGHRS and CDR2 as YFSETQ. The CDR3 runs 13 residues. V was cut by 6 bases and J by 0 bases, with 9 bases left in between. The CDR3 here is CASKADVNTEAFF. DNA for the CDR3: TGCGCCAGCAAAGCGGACGTGAACACTGAAGCTTTCTTT.

This clonotype was seen repeatedly, ten times or more. This sequence joins TRBV6-1 and TRBJ1-5; TRBD1 agrees at 9 bases. This CDR3 comprises 16 residues. Germline assignment: CDR1 MNHNS and CDR2 SASEGT. The trim removed 5 bases at V and 3 bases at J, leaving 8 bases unmatched. The CDR3 region has the DNA TGTGCCAGCAGTCCCTCGGACAGGGGAAACAATCAGCCCCAGCATTTT. Protein product: CASSPSDRGNNQPQHF.

The rearrangement uses TRBV30 and TRBJ1-6, with 7 nucleotides matching TRBD1. The CDR3 spans 17 residues. The junction had 17 bases not matched to a gene; V was cut back by 2 bases and J by 10 bases. Germline V gives CDR1 GTSNPN, CDR2 SVGIG (reference sequence). CDR3 sequence: CAWSLLRGTAFGSPLHF. The CDR3 DNA reads as TGTGCCTGGAGTCTACTAAGGGGGACAGCTTTTGGATCACCCCTCCACTTT.

The chain recombines TRBV6-9 with TRBJ2-2; D not resolved. The CDR3 sequence is 16 residues long. Per germline, CDR1 MNHGY and CDR2 SVAAGI. The V end lost 3 bases, the J end lost 0 bases, and 11 bases lay between the germline ends. The DNA for the CDR3 is TGTGCCAGCAGTTACTCACAACGGTCGAACACCGGGGAGCTGTTTTTT. The encoded protein is CASSYSQRSNTGELFF.

This clonotype has a handful of counts. The chain recombines TRBV20-1 with TRBJ2-7; 7 nucleotides align to TRBD2. The V and J ends lost 6 bases and 0 bases, in that order; junction bases with no gene match: 5. CDR1 and CDR2 (germline): DFQATT, SNEGSKA (reference sequence). The CDR3 consists of 13 residues. CDR3 sequence reads: CSATGTTSYEQYF. The CDR3 DNA reads as TGCAGTGCCACCGGGACTACCTCCTACGAGCAGTACTTC.

About this clonotype: Since no conserved phenylalanine or tryptophan closes the CDR3, a read error is the likely cause. The chain employs TRBV2 and TRBJ2-7; weak D call: TRBD2 (5 bases). This CDR3 comprises 13 residues. Germline assignment: CDR1 SNHLY and CDR2 FYNNEI. Deletions cut 7 bases from V and 3 bases from J, with 13 bases between. This chain's CDR3 is CASNLRTVYEQYS. In DNA form, the CDR3 reads TGTGCCAGCAACCTCCGGACTGTCTACGAGCAGTACTCC.